In its sample, the clone carrying this T cell receptor (beta chain) is large. Its target is unknown. This sample was taken from a study of OX40 agonist ivuxolimab in advanced cancers. Study background: Patients got intravenous ivuxolimab at 0.01 to 10 mg/kg every 2 weeks.

The CDR3 has 18 amino acids. V was trimmed by 4 bases and J by 0 bases, leaving 19 bases between them. The germline V gene has CDR1 MDHEN and CDR2 SYDVKM. Overall study results and limits: Which antigen the expanded peripheral T cells recognized is unknown. Partial responders at 0.1-3.0 mg/kg showed near-lowest clonal expansion.

Excluded were patients having autoimmune disease history or systemic immunosuppression. Profiled with immunoSEQ multiplex PCR; TCRdb holds only in-frame clones, not every one. The repertoire includes some 53,000 clones, approximately 94% of them detected once, and 9.5% to 15% sits in the top ten. The clonotype was recovered from an adult with an advanced solid tumor such as melanoma, head and neck, liver or kidney cancer. The J gene is TRBJ1-3, the V gene TRBV28, with a tentative D call TRBD1 (5 bases). This specimen consisted of CD4+ or CD8+ T cells sorted from blood, obtained in a trial of the OX40 agonist ivuxolimab. The chain's CDR3 is CASSSLLVQGLSGNTIYF. CDR3 DNA: TGTGCCAGCAGTTCCCTCCTGGTGCAGGGACTCTCTGGAAACACCATATATTTT.